This T cell receptor beta chain was recorded in a study of blood T cell repertoires in COVID-19. Whole-study context: In each case, the material was cDNA or gDNA derived from T cells, B-cell-depleted T cells, or PBMCs.

Deletions cut 2 bases from V and 2 bases from J, with 10 bases between. The CDR3 spans 14 residues. Germline-derived CDR1 and CDR2 are WSHSY and SAAADI. Researchers sorted participants into cohorts using their self-reported clinical history. Either two negative PCRs, clearance, or symptom resolution qualified Cohort 3 donors as recovered. Authors' analysis steps: Reference gene primer amplification in the assay estimated nucleated cell counts. Measured with immunoSEQ multiplex PCR; TCRdb has only the in-frame clones, and not every one. V and J calls and clone size follow that table, whereas D and trimming were derived from the DNA. This table has about 270,000 clones, around 86% appearing once.

The receptor was derived from a man between 18 and 35 years old who had recovered from COVID-19. Specimen: PBMCs or T cells enriched from blood (not recorded which). The chain links TRBV10-2 to TRBJ2-7; possible D gene TRBD1, 6 bases. CDR3 sequence: CASSEGGPPYEQYF. CDR3 DNA: TGCGCCAGCAGTGAGGGGGGCCCCCCCTACGAGCAGTACTTC.